The 9 T cell receptor beta chains presented below share a single source sample, sequenced in a study of blood T cell repertoires in COVID-19. The assay was immunoSEQ multiplex PCR, and TCRdb's table has in-frame clones only and misses some. In the table there are under 150,000 clones, 84% of which are singletons. The sequenced material came from peripheral blood. Every receptor here comes from a human donor in a cohort sampled during active COVID-19.

The gene calls are TRBV12-3 or TRBV12-4 and TRBJ1-5; no reliable D call. The CDR3 has 12 residues. V was cut by 5 bases and J by 9 bases, with 11 bases left in between. CDR3 coding DNA: TGTGCCAGCAGTCCCGTTGGGAGGCCCCAGCATTTT. Translated, it gives CASSPVGRPQHF.

To note about this clone: Within the sample, other DNA sequences also encode this same CDR3. The chain recombines TRBV5-1 with TRBJ2-2; D is unresolved. This CDR3 spans 14 amino acids. Germline CDR1 is SGHRS and CDR2 is YFSETQ. V was trimmed by 1 base and J by 0 bases, leaving 4 bases between them. CDR3 sequence (DNA): TGCGCCAGCAGCTTGACAGCGAACACCGGGGAGCTGTTTTTT. This codes for CASSLTANTGELFF.

The rearrangement links TRBV19 to TRBJ2-1, with 8 positions matching TRBD2. The germline gives CDR1 LNHDA, CDR2 SQIVND (reference sequence). With V trimmed by 6 bases and J by 4 bases, 2 bases remained unmatched. The CDR3 loop spans 13 amino acids. The CDR3 here is CASRERGYNEQFF. DNA for the CDR3: TGTGCCAGTAGGGAGCGGGGGTACAATGAGCAGTTCTTC.

The chain links TRBV2 to TRBJ1-2, with D maybe TRBD1 (6 bases). Trimming pared 3 bases from V and 7 bases from J, leaving 18 bases between. From germline, CDR1 is SNHLY and CDR2 FYNNEI. This CDR3 comprises 15 residues. CDR3 nucleotide sequence: TGTGCCAGCAGTGATCGGGACATGGCGTTGGGTGGCTACACCTTC. It codes for CASSDRDMALGGYTF.

This clone came up once. Other DNA sequences in the sample encode the same CDR3. The chain carries TRBV4-1 and TRBJ1-2, with no clear D. V shed 1 base and J shed 3 bases, with 6 bases lying between them. Germline V CDR1 and CDR2: MGHRA, YSYEKL. The CDR3 is made up of 13 amino acids. The CDR3 is CASSQAADYGYTF. DNA for the CDR3: TGCGCCAGCAGCCAAGCGGCGGACTATGGCTACACCTTC.

The chain combines TRBV9 with TRBJ2-3, with TRBD2 matching over 11 bases. The CDR3 totals 15 residues. V gave up 3 bases and J gave up 4 bases; unmatched junction bases: 4. CDR1 is SGDLS, CDR2 YYNGEE, per germline. CDR3 DNA: TGTGCCAGCAGCGCTAGCGGGGGGTGGTCAGATACGCAGTATTTT. The encoded protein is CASSASGGWSDTQYF.

The CDR3 DNA reads TGTGCCAGTAGTATAGGTCGGGACAGACAAGAGACCCAGTACTTC. It translates to CASSIGRDRQETQYF. The chain uses TRBV19 and TRBJ2-5; 7 positions agree with TRBD1. V gave up 1 base and J gave up 2 bases; unmatched junction bases: 4. From germline, CDR1 is LNHDA and CDR2 SQIVND (reference sequence). The CDR3 is 15 amino acids.

The V gene is TRBV19, the J gene TRBJ1-2; no clear D gene. With 1 base removed from V and 7 bases from J, the gap between germline ends came to 10 bases. Germline V gene data show CDR1 as LNHDA and CDR2 as SQIVND (reference sequence). This CDR3 contains 13 residues. This chain's CDR3 is CASSIGPEGGYTF. The CDR3 nucleotides read TGTGCCAGTAGTATAGGCCCGGAGGGTGGCTACACCTTC. Together with reference TRBV19 and TRBJ1-2, the CDR3 gives the full variable domain: DGGITQSPKYLFRKEGQNVTLSCEQNLNHDAMYWYRQDPGQGLRLIYYSQIVNDFQKGDIAEGYSVSREKKESFPLTVTSAQKNPTAFYLCASSIGPEGGYTFGSGTRLTVV.

This chain connects TRBV4-2 to TRBJ1-2; 7 positions match TRBD1. With V trimmed by 4 bases and J by 4 bases, 3 bases remained unmatched. Germline CDR1 is LGHNA and CDR2 is YNFKEQ. This CDR3 comprises 13 residues. This chain's CDR3 is CASSRQGSYGYTF. As DNA, the CDR3 is TGTGCCAGCAGCCGACAGGGTAGCTATGGCTACACCTTC.